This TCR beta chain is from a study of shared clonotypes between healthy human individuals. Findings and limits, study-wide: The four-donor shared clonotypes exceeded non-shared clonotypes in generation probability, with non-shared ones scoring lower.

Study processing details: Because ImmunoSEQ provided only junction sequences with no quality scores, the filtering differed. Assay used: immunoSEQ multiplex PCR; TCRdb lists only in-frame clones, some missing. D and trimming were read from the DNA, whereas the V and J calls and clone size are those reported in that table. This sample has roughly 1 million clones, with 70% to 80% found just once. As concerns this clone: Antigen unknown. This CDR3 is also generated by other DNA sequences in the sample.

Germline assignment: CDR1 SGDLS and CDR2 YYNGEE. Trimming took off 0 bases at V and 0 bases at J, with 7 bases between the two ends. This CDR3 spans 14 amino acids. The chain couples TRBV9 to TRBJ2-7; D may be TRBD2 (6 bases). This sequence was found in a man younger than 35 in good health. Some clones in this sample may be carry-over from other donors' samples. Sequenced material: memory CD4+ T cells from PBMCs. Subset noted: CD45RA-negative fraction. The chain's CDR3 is CASSVDGSSYEQYF. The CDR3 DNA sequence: TGTGCCAGCAGCGTAGACGGGAGCTCCTACGAGCAGTACTTC.